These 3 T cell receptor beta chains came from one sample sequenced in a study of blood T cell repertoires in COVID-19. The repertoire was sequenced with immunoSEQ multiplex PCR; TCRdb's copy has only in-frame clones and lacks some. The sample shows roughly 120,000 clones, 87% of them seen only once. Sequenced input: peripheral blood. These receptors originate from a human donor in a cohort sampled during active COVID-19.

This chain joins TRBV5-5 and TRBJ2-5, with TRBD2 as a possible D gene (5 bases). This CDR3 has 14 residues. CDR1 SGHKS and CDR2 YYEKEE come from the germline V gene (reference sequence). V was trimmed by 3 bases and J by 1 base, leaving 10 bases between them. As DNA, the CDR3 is TGTGCCAGCAGCTCCCCGAGGGCCCAAGAGACCCAGTACTTC. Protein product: CASSSPRAQETQYF.

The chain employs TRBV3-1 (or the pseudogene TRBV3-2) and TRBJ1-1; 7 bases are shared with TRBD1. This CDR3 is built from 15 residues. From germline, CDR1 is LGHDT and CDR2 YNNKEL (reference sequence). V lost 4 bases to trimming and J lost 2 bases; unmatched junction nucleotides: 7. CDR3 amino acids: CASSPGQDSNTEAFF. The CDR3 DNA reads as TGTGCCAGCAGCCCAGGACAGGACAGTAACACTGAAGCTTTCTTT.

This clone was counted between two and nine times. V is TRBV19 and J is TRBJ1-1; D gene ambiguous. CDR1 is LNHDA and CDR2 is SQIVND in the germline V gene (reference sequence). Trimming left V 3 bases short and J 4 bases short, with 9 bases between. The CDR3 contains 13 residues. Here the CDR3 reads CASSMGRVTEAFF. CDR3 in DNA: TGTGCCAGTAGTATGGGCAGAGTCACTGAAGCTTTCTTT.